This TCR beta chain was identified in a study of blood T cell repertoires in COVID-19. The overall study: Material from acute and convalescent COVID-19 was sourced from the United States, Italy and Spain.

The table came from immunoSEQ multiplex PCR; TCRdb's copy has only in-frame clones and leaves some out. The sample holds about 150,000 clones, around 86% seen once. Germline V gene data show CDR1 as SGHAT and CDR2 as FQNNGV. This CDR3 contains 19 residues. J was trimmed by 0 bases and V by 6 bases; bases with no gene match: 15. The chain employs TRBV11-2 and TRBJ1-3, with 9 bases that match TRBD1. The sequenced material came from PBMCs or T cells enriched from blood (not recorded which). The source is a man aged 45-65 years who had recovered from COVID-19. The CDR3 sequence is CASRMRGDRAYSSGNTIYF. The CDR3 bases are TGTGCCAGCAGGATGAGGGGGGACAGGGCGTACTCCTCTGGAAACACCATATATTTT.